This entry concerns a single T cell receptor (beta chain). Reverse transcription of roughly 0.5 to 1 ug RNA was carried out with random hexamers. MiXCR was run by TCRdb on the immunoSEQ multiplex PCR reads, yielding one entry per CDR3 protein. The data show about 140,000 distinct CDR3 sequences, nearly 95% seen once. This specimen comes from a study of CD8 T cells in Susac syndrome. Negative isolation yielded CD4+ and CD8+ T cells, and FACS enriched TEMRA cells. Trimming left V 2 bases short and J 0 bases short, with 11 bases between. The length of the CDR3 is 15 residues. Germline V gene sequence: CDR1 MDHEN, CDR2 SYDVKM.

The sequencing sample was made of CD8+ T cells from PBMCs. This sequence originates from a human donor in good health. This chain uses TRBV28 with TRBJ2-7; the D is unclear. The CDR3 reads CASSLNLYGSYEQYF. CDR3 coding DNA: TGTGCCAGCAGTTTAAATCTGTACGGCTCCTACGAGCAGTACTTC. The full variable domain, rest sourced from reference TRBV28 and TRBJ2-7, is DVKVTQSSRYLVKRTGEKVFLECVQDMDHENMFWYRQDPGLGLRLIYFSYDVKMKEKGDIPEGYSVSREKKERFSLILESASTNQTSMYLCASSLNLYGSYEQYFGPGTRLTVT.